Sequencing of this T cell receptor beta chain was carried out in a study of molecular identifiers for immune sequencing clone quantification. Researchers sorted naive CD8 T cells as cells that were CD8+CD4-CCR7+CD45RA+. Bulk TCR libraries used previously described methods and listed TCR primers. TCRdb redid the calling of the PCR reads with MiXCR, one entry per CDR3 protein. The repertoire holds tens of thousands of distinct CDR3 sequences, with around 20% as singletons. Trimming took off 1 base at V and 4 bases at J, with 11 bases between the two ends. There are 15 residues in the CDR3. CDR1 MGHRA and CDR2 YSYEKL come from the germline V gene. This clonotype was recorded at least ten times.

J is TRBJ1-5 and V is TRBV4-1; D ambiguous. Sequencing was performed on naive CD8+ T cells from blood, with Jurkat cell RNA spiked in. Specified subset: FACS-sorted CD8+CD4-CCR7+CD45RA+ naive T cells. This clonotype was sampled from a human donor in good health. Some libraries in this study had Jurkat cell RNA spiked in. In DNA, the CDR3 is TGCGCCAGCAGCCAAGTTCCCAGAGAGAATCAGCCCCAGCATTTT. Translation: CASSQVPRENQPQHF.